Included here is one T cell receptor (beta chain) sequence, with context. At one end, the junction sequence differs from germline, possibly due to a read error. The CDR3 loop spans 14 amino acids. Germline assignment: CDR1 SNHLY and CDR2 FYNNEI. Authors' data handling: Amplification of reference gene primers was used by the study to estimate nucleated cell counts. Assay used: immunoSEQ multiplex PCR; TCRdb lists only in-frame clones, some missing. From that table come the V and J calls and clone size; the DNA was used to work out D and trimming. The table includes 15,000 to 20,000 clones, 91% detected once. The data derive from a study of blood T cell repertoires in COVID-19. Study overall: Samples came from the United States, Italy and Spain, spanning acute and convalescent COVID-19. T cells, B-cell-depleted T cells, or PBMCs provided the cDNA or gDNA that served as material.

The V call is TRBV2, the J call TRBJ2-3; 8 bases map to TRBD1. The sequencing input was peripheral blood. This receptor was identified in a human donor in a cohort sampled during active COVID-19. The CDR3 region has the DNA TGTGCCAGCAGCGAAGACAGGGGTGCAGATACGCAGTATTTT. It specifies CASSEDRGADTQYF.